These 26 T cell receptor beta chains were sequenced from one sample in a study of T cell changes during pregnancy in multiple sclerosis. Generated by immunoSEQ multiplex PCR, the TCRdb table keeps only in-frame clones and is missing some. The repertoire includes more than 95,000 clones, roughly 92% of them detected once, and 0.75% to 0.95% sits in the top ten. The source material was peripheral blood, sampled after pregnancy. The receptors derive from a female donor with multiple sclerosis, enrolled in a pregnancy study.

This chain uses TRBV7-2 with TRBJ2-1; TRBD1 matches at 7 bases. The CDR3 is made up of 14 amino acids. The junction had 2 bases not matched to a gene; V was cut back by 2 bases and J by 4 bases. Germline V gene data show CDR1 as SGHTA and CDR2 as FQGNSA. CDR3 bases: TGTGCCAGCAGCTTAAGGGGGCCGTACAATGAGCAGTTCTTC. It is translated as CASSLRGPYNEQFF.

The V gene is TRBV7-8, the J gene TRBJ1-3; D gene ambiguous. Trimming removed 1 base at V and 0 bases at J, with 7 bases between. In germline, CDR1 is SGHVS, CDR2 FQNEAQ. The CDR3 runs 15 residues. The CDR3 DNA follows: TGTGCCAGCAGCTTAGTCCGGGGCTCTGGAAACACCATATATTTT. This encodes CASSLVRGSGNTIYF.

The rearrangement joins TRBV5-1 to TRBJ1-2, with D possibly matching TRBD1 (5 bases). The germline V and J ends were trimmed by 6 bases and 4 bases, with 13 bases remaining between them. Per the germline V gene, CDR1 is SGHRS and CDR2 is YFSETQ. This CDR3 region has 13 residues. The CDR3 region is CASTEGPTYGYTF. The DNA of the CDR3 is TGCGCCAGCACGGAGGGGCCGACCTATGGCTACACCTTC.

The chain links TRBV5-4 to TRBJ2-3, with 11 bases identical to TRBD2. Germline V CDR1 and CDR2: SGHNT, YYREEE (reference sequence). Germline trimming cut 1 base from V and 6 bases from J; bases unmatched to any gene: 4. The CDR3 is 15 residues long. The CDR3 is CASSLKLAGVDTQYF. CDR3 DNA: TGTGCCAGCAGCTTGAAACTAGCGGGGGTGGATACGCAGTATTTT.

The chain employs TRBV19 and TRBJ1-1; D is perhaps TRBD1 (6 bases). This CDR3 has 15 amino acids. Trimming pared 8 bases from V and 5 bases from J, leaving 21 bases between. Germline V gene sequence: CDR1 LNHDA, CDR2 SQIVND (reference sequence). The CDR3 nucleotides are TGTGCCAGTTTGACCCCCCAGCGTAGGGGGACTGAAGCTTTCTTT. Protein sequence: CASLTPQRRGTEAFF. The whole variable domain, filled in from reference TRBV19 and TRBJ1-1, reads DGGITQSPKYLFRKEGQNVTLSCEQNLNHDAMYWYRQDPGQGLRLIYYSQIVNDFQKGDIAEGYSVSREKKESFPLTVTSAQKNPTAFYLCASLTPQRRGTEAFFGQGTRLTVV.

The table lists this clone with a count of one. The chain carries TRBV9 and TRBJ1-3; D is ambiguous. Trimming took 1 base from V and 0 from J, leaving 8 bases between them. The CDR3 has 15 amino acids. The germline gives CDR1 SGDLS, CDR2 YYNGEE. In DNA form, the CDR3 reads TGTGCCAGCAGCGTAAACCCTAGCTCTGGAAACACCATATATTTT. This gives the protein CASSVNPSSGNTIYF. The full variable domain, completed using reference TRBV9 and TRBJ1-3, is DSGVTQTPKHLITATGQRVTLRCSPRSGDLSVYWYQQSLDQGLQFLIQYYNGEERAKGNILERFSAQQFPDLHSELNLSSLELGDSALYFCASSVNPSSGNTIYFGEGSWLTVV.

This chain links TRBV7-9 with TRBJ1-1; D may be TRBD1 (5 bases). Germline CDR1 is SEHNR and CDR2 is FQNEAQ (reference sequence). The CDR3 has 16 residues. Trimming left V 1 base short and J 3 bases short, with 15 bases between. CDR3 sequence (DNA): TGTGCCAGCAGCTTAGGGGCGCGGGGGGATCACACTGAAGCTTTCTTT. Its protein is CASSLGARGDHTEAFF.

The chain recombines TRBV30 with TRBJ2-1, with 10 bases that match TRBD2. The CDR3 is 15 residues long. From germline, CDR1 is GTSNPN and CDR2 SVGIG (reference sequence). V lost 3 bases, J lost 5 bases, and 7 bases stayed unmatched. CDR3: CAWSLAGTSDNEQFF. The CDR3 DNA follows: TGTGCCTGGAGCCTAGCCGGGACTAGCGACAATGAGCAGTTCTTC.

This chain connects TRBV7-2 to TRBJ2-7; D not certain. The CDR3 extends over 11 amino acids. The V end was cut by 5 bases, the J end by 5 bases, with 7 bases between. CDR1 and CDR2 (germline): SGHTA, FQGNSA. The CDR3 DNA follows: TGTGCCAGCAGCGCGCTAAACGAGCAGTACTTC. Amino acids: CASSALNEQYF.

The chain carries TRBV19 and TRBJ2-2; the D is unclear. Trimming stripped 4 bases from V and 1 base from J, with 10 bases between. The V gene's germline CDR1 is LNHDA and CDR2 SQIVND (reference sequence). The CDR3 spans 15 residues. Here the CDR3 reads CASSKSAVNTGELFF. The DNA of the CDR3 is TGTGCCAGTAGTAAGTCGGCGGTGAACACCGGGGAGCTGTTTTTT.

The chain joins TRBV5-1 to TRBJ2-2; no firm D call. This CDR3 has 15 amino acids. V was clipped by 0 bases and J by 0 bases, with 6 bases between them. Per the germline V gene, CDR1 is SGHRS and CDR2 is YFSETQ. The CDR3 here is CASSLDTSNTGELFF. The CDR3 nucleotides are TGCGCCAGCAGCTTGGACACCTCGAACACCGGGGAGCTGTTTTTT.

V is TRBV15 and J is TRBJ1-5; TRBD1 agrees at 7 bases. V trimming: 2 bases; J trimming: 0 bases; junction bases outside the gene matches: 4. CDR1 LNHNV and CDR2 YYDKDF come from the germline V gene (reference sequence). The CDR3 is 16 residues long. The CDR3 reads CATSRPGTVSNQPQHF. CDR3 sequence (DNA): TGTGCCACCAGCAGACCCGGGACAGTTAGCAATCAGCCCCAGCATTTT.

Comment on this clone: This same CDR3 is encoded by further DNA sequences in the sample. The chain combines TRBV4-3 with TRBJ1-6, with 8 bases lining up with TRBD1. Germline CDR1 and CDR2: LGHNA and YSLEER. The trim removed 3 bases at V and 7 bases at J, leaving 5 bases unmatched. The CDR3 consists of 15 residues. CDR3 amino acids: CASSQVTGDNSPLHF. The CDR3 bases are TGCGCCAGCAGCCAGGTGACAGGGGACAATTCACCCCTCCACTTT.

The chain recombines TRBV5-4 with TRBJ2-1; 14 nucleotides agree with TRBD2. The CDR3 has 16 amino acids. Germline CDR1 and CDR2: SGHNT and YYREEE (reference sequence). The trim removed 3 bases at V and 9 bases at J, leaving 8 bases unmatched. CDR3 nucleotide sequence: TGTGCCAGCAGCTCCCCCGGGACTAGCGGGAGCGGTGAGCAGTTCTTC. Translation gives CASSSPGTSGSGEQFF.

V and J are TRBV7-9 and TRBJ2-1, with 9 bases identical to TRBD2. The ends lost 4 bases at V and 2 bases at J; junction bases unmatched: 0. Germline V lookup: CDR1 SEHNR, CDR2 FQNEAQ (reference sequence). This CDR3 has 14 residues. CDR3 coding DNA: TGTGCCAGCAGCTGGACTAGCGCCTACAATGAGCAGTTCTTC. Protein: CASSWTSAYNEQFF.

V is TRBV14 and J is TRBJ2-3; D is uncertain. CDR1 is SGHDN, CDR2 FVKESK, per germline. The CDR3 runs 15 residues. The germline V and J ends were trimmed by 2 bases and 0 bases, with 9 bases remaining between them. The CDR3 DNA reads as TGTGCCAGCAGCCAACAGTTATCTAGCACAGATACGCAGTATTTT. Its translation: CASSQQLSSTDTQYF.

The rearrangement uses TRBV15 and TRBJ2-7; D may be TRBD2 (5 bases). Trimming took 3 bases from V and 3 from J, leaving 6 bases between them. Germline values: CDR1 LNHNV, CDR2 YYDKDF (reference sequence). The CDR3 is 12 residues long. DNA of the CDR3: TGTGCCACCAGCAGGGGAGTCTACGAGCAGTACTTC. It is translated as CATSRGVYEQYF.

The chain uses TRBV2 and TRBJ1-4; tentatively, D is TRBD1 (6 bases). The length of the CDR3 is 12 residues. The V end lost 9 bases, the J end lost 7 bases, and 12 bases lay between the germline ends. Germline CDR1 reads SNHLY; CDR2 reads FYNNEI. CDR3 sequence (DNA): TGTGCCAGTCGAAAACAGGGTGAAAAACTGTTTTTT. Amino acid sequence: CASRKQGEKLFF.

The chain employs TRBV19 and TRBJ2-2; TRBD2 is a possible D gene (6 bases). V was cut by 5 bases and J by 2 bases, with 12 bases left in between. Germline CDR1 is LNHDA and CDR2 is SQIVND (reference sequence). The CDR3 length is 15 residues. The CDR3 DNA reads as TGTGCCAGTAGTCTCGCCGGGACTAACACCGGGGAGCTGTTTTTT. Translating it yields CASSLAGTNTGELFF.

The rearrangement links TRBV6-6 to TRBJ1-5, with D maybe TRBD1 (5 bases). Per germline, CDR1 MNHNY and CDR2 SVGAGI (reference sequence). The CDR3 runs 14 residues. V was shortened by 4 bases and J by 8 bases, with 15 bases between the two germline ends. CDR3 DNA: TGTGCCAGCAGTTCAAACGGACGGGGGGAGCCCCAGCATTTT. Translating it yields CASSSNGRGEPQHF.

V gene TRBV4-2 combines with J gene TRBJ2-3; 10 bases are a match to TRBD2. The CDR3 runs to 18 residues. Germline V gene lookup returns CDR1 LGHNA and CDR2 YNFKEQ. J lost 3 bases, V lost 0 bases, and 9 bases had no gene match. The CDR3 reads CASSQDWGSGGATDTQYF. The CDR3 DNA reads TGTGCCAGCAGCCAAGATTGGGGAAGCGGGGGGGCAACAGATACGCAGTATTTT.

The genes are TRBV2 and TRBJ1-5; perhaps TRBD1 as D (5 bases). The CDR3 consists of 16 residues. The V and J ends lost 3 bases and 6 bases respectively, with 18 bases between them. Germline V gene lookup returns CDR1 SNHLY and CDR2 FYNNEI. This chain's CDR3 is CASSDGGLSGSQPQHF. The DNA for the CDR3 is TGTGCCAGCAGTGATGGGGGACTTAGTGGCTCTCAGCCCCAGCATTTT.

This chain uses TRBV6-5 with TRBJ1-1; D remains ambiguous. Per germline, CDR1 MNHEY and CDR2 SVGAGI. The CDR3 consists of 14 residues. The CDR3 DNA sequence: TGTGCTTCATCTCGGGATCGCGACCGTAGTGAAGCTTTCTTT. As protein: CASSRDRDRSEAFF.

This chain links TRBV5-1 with TRBJ1-6; D may be TRBD1 (5 bases). V lost 0 bases and J lost 10, with 14 bases in between. The CDR3 spans 15 residues. Germline CDR1 is SGHRS and CDR2 is YFSETQ. The chain's CDR3 is CASSLAGGAESPLHF. In DNA form, the CDR3 reads TGCGCCAGCAGCTTGGCAGGTGGGGCAGAGTCACCCCTCCACTTT.

This sequence joins TRBV27 and TRBJ2-1; 7 positions agree with TRBD2. The V and J ends lost 1 base and 1 base, in that order; junction bases with no gene match: 4. The germline V gene encodes CDR1 MNHEY and CDR2 SMNVEV (reference sequence). The CDR3 covers 16 residues. The CDR3 loop is CASSLWGGKSYNEQFF. The CDR3, as DNA: TGTGCCAGCAGTTTATGGGGGGGGAAGTCCTACAATGAGCAGTTCTTC.

This rearrangement joins TRBV11-2 to TRBJ2-7; 9 nucleotides align to TRBD2. Germline values: CDR1 SGHAT, CDR2 FQNNGV. This CDR3 region has 15 residues. V shed 5 bases and J 6 bases; nucleotides not matched to a gene: 11. CDR3 bases: TGTGCCAGCAGCCAAGCGGGGGGAGGAATCTTCGAGCAGTACTTC. Translation gives CASSQAGGGIFEQYF.